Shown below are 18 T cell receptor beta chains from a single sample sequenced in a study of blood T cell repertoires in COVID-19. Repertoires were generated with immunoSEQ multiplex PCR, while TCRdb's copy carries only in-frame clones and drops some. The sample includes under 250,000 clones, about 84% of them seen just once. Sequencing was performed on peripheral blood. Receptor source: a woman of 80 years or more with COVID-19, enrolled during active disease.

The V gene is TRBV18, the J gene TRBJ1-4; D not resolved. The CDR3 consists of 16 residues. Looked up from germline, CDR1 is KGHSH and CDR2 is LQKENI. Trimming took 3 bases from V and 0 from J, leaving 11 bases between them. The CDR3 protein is CASSPANRATNEKLFF. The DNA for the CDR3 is TGTGCCAGCTCACCCGCTAATCGCGCAACTAATGAAAAACTGTTTTTT.

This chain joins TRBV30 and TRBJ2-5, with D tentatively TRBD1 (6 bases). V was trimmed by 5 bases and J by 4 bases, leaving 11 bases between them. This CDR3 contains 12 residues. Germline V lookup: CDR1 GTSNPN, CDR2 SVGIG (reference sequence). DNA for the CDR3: TGTGCCTGGGCCGCACAGGGAGAGACCCAGTACTTC. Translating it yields CAWAAQGETQYF.

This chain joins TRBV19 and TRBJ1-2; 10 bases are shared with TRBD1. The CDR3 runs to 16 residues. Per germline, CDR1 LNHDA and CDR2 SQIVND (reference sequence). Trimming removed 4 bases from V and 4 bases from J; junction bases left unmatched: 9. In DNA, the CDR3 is TGTGCCAGTAGTACACTGACAGGGGGCGATAGCTATGGCTACACCTTC. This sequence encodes CASSTLTGGDSYGYTF.

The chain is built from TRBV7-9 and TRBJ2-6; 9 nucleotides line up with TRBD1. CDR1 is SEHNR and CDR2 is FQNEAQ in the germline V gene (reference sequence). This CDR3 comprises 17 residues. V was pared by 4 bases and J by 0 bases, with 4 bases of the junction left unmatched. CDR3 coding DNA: TGTGCCAGCAGCTCGGGACAGGGAAACTCTGGGGCCAACGTCCTGACTTTC. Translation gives CASSSGQGNSGANVLTF.

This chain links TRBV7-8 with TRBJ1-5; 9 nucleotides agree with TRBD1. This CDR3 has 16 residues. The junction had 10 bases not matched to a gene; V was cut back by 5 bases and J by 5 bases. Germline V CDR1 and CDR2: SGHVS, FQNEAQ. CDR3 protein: CASSQSGTGLDQPQHF. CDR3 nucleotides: TGTGCCAGCAGCCAATCCGGGACAGGGTTGGATCAGCCCCAGCATTTT.

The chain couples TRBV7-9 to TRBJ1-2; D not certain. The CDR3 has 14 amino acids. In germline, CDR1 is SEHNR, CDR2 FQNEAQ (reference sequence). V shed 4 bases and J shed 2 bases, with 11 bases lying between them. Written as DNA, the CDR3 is TGTGCCAGCAGCTACACGGGAGGAAACTATGGCTACACCTTC. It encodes CASSYTGGNYGYTF.

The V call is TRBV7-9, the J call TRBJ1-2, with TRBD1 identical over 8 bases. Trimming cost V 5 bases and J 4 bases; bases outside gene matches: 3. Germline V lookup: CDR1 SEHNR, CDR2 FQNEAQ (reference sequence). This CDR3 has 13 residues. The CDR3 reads CASSLGTGYGYTF. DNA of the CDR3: TGTGCCAGCAGCCTAGGGACAGGCTATGGCTACACCTTC. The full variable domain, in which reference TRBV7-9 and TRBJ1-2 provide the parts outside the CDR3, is DTGVSQNPRHKITKRGQNVTFRCDPISEHNRLYWYRQTLGQGPEFLTYFQNEAQLEKSRLLSDRFSAERPKGSFSTLEIQRTEQGDSAMYLCASSLGTGYGYTFGSGTRLTVV.

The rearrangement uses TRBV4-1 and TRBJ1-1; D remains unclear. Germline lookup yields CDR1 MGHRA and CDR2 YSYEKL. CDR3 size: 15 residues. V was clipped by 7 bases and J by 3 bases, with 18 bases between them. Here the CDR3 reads CASTREVSLDTEAFF. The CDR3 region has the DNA TGCGCCAGCACTCGAGAGGTGTCCCTGGACACTGAAGCTTTCTTT.

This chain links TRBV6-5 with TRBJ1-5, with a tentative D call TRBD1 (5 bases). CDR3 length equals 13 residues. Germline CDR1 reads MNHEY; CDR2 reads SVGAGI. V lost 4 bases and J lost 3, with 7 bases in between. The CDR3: CASSLTVNQPQHF. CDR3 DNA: TGTGCCAGCAGTTTGACAGTCAATCAGCCCCAGCATTTT.

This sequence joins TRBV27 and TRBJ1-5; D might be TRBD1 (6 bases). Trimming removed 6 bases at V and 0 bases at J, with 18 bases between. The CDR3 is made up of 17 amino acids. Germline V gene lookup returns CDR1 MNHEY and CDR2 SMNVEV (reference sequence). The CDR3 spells CASSPWTAFYSNQPQHF. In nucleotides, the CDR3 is TGTGCCAGCAGCCCTTGGACAGCCTTTTATAGCAATCAGCCCCAGCATTTT.

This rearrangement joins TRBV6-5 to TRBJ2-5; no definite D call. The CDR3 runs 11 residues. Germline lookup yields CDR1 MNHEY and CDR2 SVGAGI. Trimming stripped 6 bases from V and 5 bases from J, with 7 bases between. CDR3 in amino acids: CASRSRETQYF. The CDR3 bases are TGTGCCAGCAGAAGCCGGGAGACCCAGTACTTC.

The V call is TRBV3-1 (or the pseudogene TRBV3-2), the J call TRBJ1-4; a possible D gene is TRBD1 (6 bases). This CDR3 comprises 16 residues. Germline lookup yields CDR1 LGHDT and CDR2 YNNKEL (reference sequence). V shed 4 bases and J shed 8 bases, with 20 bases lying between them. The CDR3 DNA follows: TGTGCCAGCAGCCCGGGAAGCAGGGGAAGTCGAGAAAAACTGTTTTTT. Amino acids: CASSPGSRGSREKLFF.

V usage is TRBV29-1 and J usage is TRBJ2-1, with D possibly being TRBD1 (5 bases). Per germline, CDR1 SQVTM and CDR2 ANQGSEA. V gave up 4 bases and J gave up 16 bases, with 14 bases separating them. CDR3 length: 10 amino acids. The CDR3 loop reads CSVGGQSGFF. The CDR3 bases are TGCAGCGTTGGGGGCCAGAGTGGATTCTTC.

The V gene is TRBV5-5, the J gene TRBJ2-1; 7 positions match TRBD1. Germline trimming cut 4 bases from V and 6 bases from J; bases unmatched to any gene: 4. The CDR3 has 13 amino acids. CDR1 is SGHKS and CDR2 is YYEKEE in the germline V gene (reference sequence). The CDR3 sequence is CASSIDRVNEQFF. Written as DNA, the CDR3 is TGTGCCAGCAGCATCGACAGGGTCAATGAGCAGTTCTTC.

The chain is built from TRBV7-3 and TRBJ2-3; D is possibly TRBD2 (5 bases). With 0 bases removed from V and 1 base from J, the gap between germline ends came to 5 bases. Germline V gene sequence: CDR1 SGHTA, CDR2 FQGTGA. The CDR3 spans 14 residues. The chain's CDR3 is CASSLTGGTDTQYF. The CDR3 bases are TGTGCCAGCAGCTTAACCGGGGGCACAGATACGCAGTATTTT. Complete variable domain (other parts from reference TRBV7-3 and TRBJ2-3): GAGVSQTPSNKVTEKGKYVELRCDPISGHTALYWYRQSLGQGPEFLIYFQGTGAADDSGLPNDRFFAVRPEGSVSTLKIQRTERGDSAVYLCASSLTGGTDTQYFGPGTRLTVL.

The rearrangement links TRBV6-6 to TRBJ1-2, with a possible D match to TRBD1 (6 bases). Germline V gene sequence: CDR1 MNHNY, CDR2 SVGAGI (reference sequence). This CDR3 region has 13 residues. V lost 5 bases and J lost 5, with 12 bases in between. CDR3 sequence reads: CASSPDGQYGYTF. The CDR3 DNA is TGTGCCAGCAGTCCGGACGGACAGTATGGCTACACCTTC.

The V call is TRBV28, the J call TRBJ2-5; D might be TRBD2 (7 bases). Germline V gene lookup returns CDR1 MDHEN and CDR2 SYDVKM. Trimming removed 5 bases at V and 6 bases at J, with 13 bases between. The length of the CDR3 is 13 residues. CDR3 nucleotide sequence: TGTGCCAGCAGTGGCGGGGGCGTGAAGACCCAGTACTTC. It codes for CASSGGGVKTQYF.

The CDR3 nucleotides are TGTGCCAGCACGCCGGGACAGGGGTATAATCAGCCCCAGCATTTT. This codes for CASTPGQGYNQPQHF. The J gene is TRBJ1-5, the V gene TRBV7-9; TRBD1 matches 10 bases. This CDR3 is built from 15 residues. After removal of 7 bases from V and 4 bases from J, the junction contained 7 bases not matched to a gene. In germline, CDR1 is SEHNR, CDR2 FQNEAQ (reference sequence).